These 23 T cell receptor beta chains came from one sample sequenced in a study of T cell repertoires in cytomegalovirus infection. Their target antigens are unknown. TCRdb reprocessed the reads with MiXCR, giving one entry per CDR3 protein. The sample has about 52,000 distinct CDR3 sequences; around 20% are singletons. The sample consisted of CD8+ T cells from cultured PBMCs, taken from culture after CMV antigen stimulation. Every receptor here comes from a human donor in good health (CMV status not recorded). Some clones in this sample may be carry-over from other donors' samples.

This chain joins TRBV4-1 and TRBJ2-5, with unresolved D. Trimming left V 2 bases short and J 4 bases short, with 11 bases between. The germline gives CDR1 MGHRA, CDR2 YSYEKL. CDR3 size: 14 residues. The CDR3: CASSQRNKPETQYF. CDR3 sequence (DNA): TGCGCCAGCAGCCAACGGAACAAACCAGAGACCCAGTACTTC.

This clonotype was counted between two and nine times. The J gene is TRBJ2-1, the V gene TRBV15, with 9 bases that match TRBD1. In germline, CDR1 is LNHNV, CDR2 YYDKDF (reference sequence). CDR3 size: 16 residues. With V trimmed by 5 bases and J by 6 bases, 11 bases remained unmatched. The CDR3, as DNA: TGTGCCACCAGCGGGGGGACAGGGTCTTTTGGCAATGAGCAGTTCTTC. This gives the protein CATSGGTGSFGNEQFF.

The chain uses TRBV27 and TRBJ2-2; possible D gene TRBD2, 5 bases. Germline-derived CDR1 and CDR2 are MNHEY and SMNVEV (reference sequence). The ends were cut back, 6 bases at V and 7 bases at J, with 9 bases in the middle. The CDR3 contains 12 residues. CDR3 in DNA: TGTGCCAGCAGGGTGGGGAGCGGGGAGCTGTTTTTT. Translation gives CASRVGSGELFF.

V usage is TRBV6-1 and J usage is TRBJ2-1; 9 nucleotides agree with TRBD1. The germline V gene encodes CDR1 MNHNS and CDR2 SASEGT. This CDR3 region has 13 residues. Unmatched junction bases numbered 4, after V lost 6 bases and J lost 7 bases. CDR3 coding DNA: TGTGCCAGCAGGGTACAGGGGGCGAATGAGCAGTTCTTC. Translated: CASRVQGANEQFF.

This chain joins TRBV7-2 and TRBJ2-1; D perhaps matches TRBD2 (5 bases). Looked up from germline, CDR1 is SGHTA and CDR2 is FQGNSA. The ends were cut back, 5 bases at V and 7 bases at J, with 18 bases in the middle. The CDR3 runs 15 residues. The CDR3 here is CASSRSGLDRNEQFF. CDR3 DNA: TGTGCCAGCAGCCGCTCCGGACTCGACCGGAATGAGCAGTTCTTC.

V is TRBV20-1 and J is TRBJ1-2, with 7 bases identical to TRBD1. There are 13 residues in the CDR3. Germline-derived CDR1 and CDR2 are DFQATT and SNEGSKA (reference sequence). Unmatched junction bases numbered 5, after V lost 7 bases and J lost 0 bases. The CDR3 bases are TGCAGTGTTAGGGGACAGACTAACTATGGCTACACCTTC. This sequence encodes CSVRGQTNYGYTF.

The chain combines TRBV29-1 with TRBJ1-2, with 8 bases that match TRBD1. Germline V gene lookup returns CDR1 SQVTM and CDR2 ANQGSEA. V lost 3 bases, J lost 6 bases, and 12 bases stayed unmatched. The CDR3 length is 15 residues. The CDR3 sequence is CSVDSQGARENGYTF. The CDR3 nucleotides read TGCAGCGTTGACTCCCAGGGGGCGCGAGAGAATGGCTACACCTTC.

The gene calls are TRBV27 and TRBJ1-5; 7 nucleotides agree with TRBD1. The length of the CDR3 is 17 residues. V trimming: 5 bases; J trimming: 3 bases; junction bases outside the gene matches: 13. Germline V gene data show CDR1 as MNHEY and CDR2 as SMNVEV (reference sequence). In nucleotides, the CDR3 is TGTGCCAGCAGTCCGACCGGGCGACAGGGTTACAATCAGCCCCAGCATTTT. Protein product: CASSPTGRQGYNQPQHF.

This clonotype was observed a handful of times. The rearrangement joins TRBV2 to TRBJ2-7; 10 bases align to TRBD1. The CDR3 contains 15 residues. The germline gives CDR1 SNHLY, CDR2 FYNNEI. The ends lost 5 bases at V and 0 bases at J; junction bases unmatched: 4. CDR3 DNA sequence: TGTGCCAGCAGTACCGGGACAGGGGTCTCCTACGAGCAGTACTTC. Amino acids: CASSTGTGVSYEQYF.

This clonotype occurred a few times. V usage is TRBV7-2 and J usage is TRBJ1-2; unclear D gene. The germline CDR1 and CDR2 sequences are SGHTA and FQGNSA. The CDR3 has 14 residues. V was shortened by 4 bases and J by 8 bases, with 17 bases between the two germline ends. CDR3 sequence: CASSSMGIPDGYTF. CDR3 sequence (DNA): TGTGCCAGCAGCTCCATGGGGATCCCCGACGGCTACACCTTC. Supplemented by reference TRBV7-2 and TRBJ1-2, the full variable domain reads GAGVSQSPSNKVTEKGKDVELRCDPISGHTALYWYRQSLGQGLEFLIYFQGNSAPDKSGLPSDRFSAERTGGSVSTLTIQRTQQEDSAVYLCASSSMGIPDGYTFGSGTRLTVV.

Only a few counts were recorded for this clonotype. The CDR3 DNA sequence: TGTGCCAGTAGTGTCAACAGGCGGAACACTGAAGCTTTCTTT. It specifies CASSVNRRNTEAFF. The chain has TRBV19 and TRBJ1-1; D is possibly TRBD1 (5 bases). Per germline, CDR1 LNHDA and CDR2 SQIVND (reference sequence). Trimming shortened V by 5 bases and J by 1 base, and 11 bases separated the two germline ends. This CDR3 spans 14 amino acids.

This clonotype was counted only a few times. This chain connects TRBV6-6 to TRBJ2-3, with D maybe TRBD2 (6 bases). Germline V lookup: CDR1 MNHNY, CDR2 SVGAGI (reference sequence). The V end was cut by 0 bases, the J end by 3 bases, with 13 bases between. The CDR3 length is 16 residues. The CDR3 DNA sequence: TGTGCCAGCAGTTACTCGATGACGGGGGATACAGATACGCAGTATTTT. This codes for CASSYSMTGDTDTQYF.

The genes are TRBV6-5 and TRBJ1-5; D gene uncertain. The CDR3 length is 12 residues. Germline values: CDR1 MNHEY, CDR2 SVGAGI. Trimming removed 5 bases at V and 4 bases at J, with 6 bases between. CDR3: CASSALNQPQHF. CDR3 DNA sequence: TGTGCCAGCAGTGCACTGAATCAGCCCCAGCATTTT.

In this sample, this clonotype turned up a few times. The germline gene is not matched at one end of the junction; a read error may be the cause. The V and J genes are TRBV7-9 and TRBJ1-2, with D uncertain. Germline CDR1 is SEHNR and CDR2 is FQNEAQ (reference sequence). CDR3 size: 11 residues. Here the CDR3 DNA reads TGTGCCAGCAGCTTAGCGCGGTCCCGACCCTTC. This codes for CASSLARSRPF.

V is TRBV6-2 or TRBV6-3 and J is TRBJ2-1; 10 positions match TRBD2. Per the germline V gene, CDR1 is MNHEY and CDR2 is SVGEGT. V lost 5 bases, J lost 0 bases, and 4 bases stayed unmatched. This CDR3 region has 16 residues. The CDR3 here is CASSRSSGSSYNEQFF. CDR3 bases: TGTGCCAGCAGTAGATCTAGCGGGAGCTCCTACAATGAGCAGTTCTTC.

Ten or more counts support this clonotype. The CDR3 nucleotides are TGTGCCAGCAGCCCCCCGGGCTTCACGGGTGAGCAGTTCTTC. Protein sequence: CASSPPGFTGEQFF. V and J are TRBV7-9 and TRBJ2-1; D gene uncertain. V lost 5 bases to trimming and J lost 9 bases, with 17 bases between them. This CDR3 comprises 14 residues. Germline V gives CDR1 SEHNR, CDR2 FQNEAQ (reference sequence).

The rearrangement joins TRBV6-2 or TRBV6-3 to TRBJ2-5; D not certain. V dropped 4 bases and J dropped 2 bases, with 8 bases sitting between them. From germline, CDR1 is MNHEY and CDR2 SVGEGT. This CDR3 is built from 13 residues. The CDR3 region is CASSFPQQETQYF. The CDR3 nucleotides read TGTGCCAGCAGTTTCCCACAGCAAGAGACCCAGTACTTC.

CDR3 sequence: CSFLGRQNTEAFF. The CDR3 nucleotides are TGCAGCTTTTTGGGACGGCAGAACACTGAAGCTTTCTTT. The genes are TRBV29-1 and TRBJ1-1; a possible D gene is TRBD1 (5 bases). Germline V gene lookup returns CDR1 SQVTM and CDR2 ANQGSEA. The CDR3 is 13 residues long. V lost 8 bases and J lost 1, with 14 bases in between.

The rearrangement uses TRBV12-3 or TRBV12-4 and TRBJ1-2, with 7 bases fitting TRBD1. Trimming took 6 bases from V and 0 from J; bases not matched to a gene: 4. CDR3 length equals 14 residues. DNA for the CDR3: TGTGCCAGCAGGGCAGGGGGGCCTAACTATGGCTACACCTTC. Translating gives CASRAGGPNYGYTF.

The sample holds a few counts of this clonotype. This chain joins TRBV7-8 and TRBJ2-1; 11 bases fit TRBD1. This CDR3 region has 19 residues. Germline V gene lookup returns CDR1 SGHVS and CDR2 FQNEAQ. Trimming at V came to 2 bases and at J to 7 bases, leaving 16 bases not matched to a gene. Here the CDR3 DNA reads TGTGCCAGCAGCTTATTGGGGAGTCGGACAGGGGGCGCGAGGAATGAGCAGTTCTTC. Translated, it gives CASSLLGSRTGGARNEQFF.

The sample holds a few counts of this clonotype. This chain joins TRBV12-5 and TRBJ2-3; maybe TRBD1 (7 bases). Germline lookup yields CDR1 LGHNT and CDR2 FRNRAP. The CDR3 has 15 amino acids. Trimming cost V 1 base and J 3 bases, with 11 bases left between them. CDR3 in DNA: TGTGCTAGTGGTTTGGGACAGGGAGGAACAGATACGCAGTATTTT. Its translation: CASGLGQGGTDTQYF.

This clonotype was recorded a few times. The chain links TRBV29-1 to TRBJ1-1, with unresolved D. This CDR3 spans 13 amino acids. CDR1 and CDR2 (germline): SQVTM, ANQGSEA. Trimming removed 4 bases from V and 0 bases from J, with 9 bases in between. The CDR3 region is CSVGPGMNTEAFF. The CDR3 coding sequence is TGCAGCGTTGGCCCGGGAATGAACACTGAAGCTTTCTTT.

V and J are TRBV7-9 and TRBJ2-3, with a tentative D call TRBD2 (7 bases). The V end was cut by 5 bases, the J end by 2 bases, with 23 bases between. Germline-derived CDR1 and CDR2 are SEHNR and FQNEAQ (reference sequence). This CDR3 comprises 18 residues. The DNA of the CDR3 is TGTGCCAGCAGCGTCCCGAAGGCGGCGGGGGCCTCCACAGATACGCAGTATTTT. Translating it yields CASSVPKAAGASTDTQYF.